The TCR beta chain under discussion was sequenced for a study of T cell repertoires in cytomegalovirus infection. Background on the study: It can be stated that public TCR beta signatures indicated CMV infection as well as a matching HLA type. Notes on the study in general: Adding up the frequency of public TCR beta families identified people who carried CMV plus the relevant HLA.

TCRdb passed the reads through MiXCR, listing each CDR3 protein once. The sample consists of nearly 700,000 distinct CDR3 sequences, roughly 36% of them appearing once. A few counts support this clonotype. Its antigen is not known. CDR3 length: 13 amino acids. CDR1 and CDR2 (germline): SEHNR, FQNEAQ (reference sequence). Trimming pared 5 bases from V and 6 bases from J, leaving 11 bases between. Sequencing was performed on cultured PBMCs, taken from culture after CMV antigen stimulation. This chain links TRBV7-9 with TRBJ2-4; a weak D match, TRBD2 (6 bases). The TCR comes from a human donor in good health (CMV status not recorded). Some clones in this sample may be carry-over from other donors' samples. The CDR3 bases are TGTGCCAGCAGCCATAACGGGGGAAACATTCAGTACTTC. This gives the protein CASSHNGGNIQYF.